This TCR beta chain was sequenced during a study of blood T cells in healthy people across ages. A second about 7 to 12 cycle PCR used barcoded and J-beta primers. Every molecule of cDNA carried a tag from a template-switch adaptor with 12 random nucleotides. TCRdb fed the 5' RACE reads into MiXCR, producing one record per CDR3 protein. Of about 1.1 million distinct CDR3 sequences listed, around two fifths were seen once; the top ten hold around 13%. Study-wide results and limits: Measured against age, TCR beta diversity per million T cells decreased in a roughly linear manner.

CDR1 and CDR2 from the germline V gene are MNHEY and SVGAGI. CDR3 length equals 16 residues. The junction had 16 bases not matched to a gene; V was cut back by 7 bases and J by 5 bases. Remarks on this clonotype: Antigen specificity is unknown.

The sequenced sample consisted of blood. The source is a man aged 18 to 29 in good health. V gene TRBV6-5 combines with J gene TRBJ1-1, with TRBD1 identical over 7 bases. The CDR3 DNA follows: TGTGCCAGCACCCTTCGGACAGGCGGCGTAGGTACTGAAGCTTTCTTT. Residues: CASTLRTGGVGTEAFF.